This paragraph covers one TCR beta chain sequence. This sample was taken from a study of early T cells in non-severe SARS-CoV-2 infection. Each CDR3 protein is one row after TCRdb ran MiXCR on the 5' RACE reads. The table lists some 31,000 distinct CDR3 sequences, approximately 5.2% of them singletons. The clonotype was recovered from an adult who was a healthcare worker with PCR-confirmed SARS-CoV-2 infection or an uninfected control (not recorded which). Sequenced input: whole blood.

CDR3 in DNA: TGTGCCAGCAGTTTAATCACCCGTATTAGCACAGATACGCAGTATTTT. It yields the protein CASSLITRISTDTQYF. The V and J genes are TRBV12-3 or TRBV12-4 and TRBJ2-3; D gene unclear. This CDR3 spans 16 amino acids. V dropped 2 bases and J dropped 0 bases, with 12 bases sitting between them.